Below, 32 T cell receptor beta chains from the same sample are listed, as sequenced in a study of shared clonotypes between healthy human individuals. Naive CD8 cells comprised CD45RO-negative, CCR7-positively selected cells, excluding terminally differentiated effector memory CD45RA+ cells. The table came from immunoSEQ multiplex PCR; TCRdb's copy has only in-frame clones and leaves some out. The sample lists 2 million or so clones; about 95% were seen once. Sequences were obtained from naive CD8+ T cells sorted from blood. Receptors originate from a man in his late teens or twenties in good health.

The rearrangement links TRBV2 to TRBJ2-5; TRBD2 aligns across 9 bases. Germline assignment: CDR1 SNHLY and CDR2 FYNNEI. V lost 2 bases and J lost 3; bases outside the gene matches: 7. The CDR3 runs to 16 residues. CDR3 nucleotide sequence: TGTGCCAGCAGTGAAAGACGTTTAGCGGGAGAAGAGACCCAGTACTTC. It translates to CASSERRLAGEETQYF.

The CDR3 DNA follows: TGCGCCAGCAGCCTGGTGGTGGTACAAAACTATGGCTACACCTTC. This gives the protein CASSLVVVQNYGYTF. This chain connects TRBV4-1 to TRBJ1-2; D unresolved. Germline V gene sequence: CDR1 MGHRA, CDR2 YSYEKL. Between the trimmed V and J ends, which lost 4 bases and 2 bases, there was a span of 14 bases. The CDR3 is made up of 15 amino acids.

This chain connects TRBV9 to TRBJ2-1; no firm D call. The ends were cut back, 1 base at V and 8 bases at J, with 13 bases in the middle. The CDR3 is 14 amino acids. Germline V gene lookup returns CDR1 SGDLS and CDR2 YYNGEE. Here the CDR3 DNA reads TGTGCCAGCAGCGTACAATGGTGGAGTGATGAGCAGTTCTTC. Translation: CASSVQWWSDEQFF.

The chain employs TRBV6-6 and TRBJ1-4, with TRBD1 matching over 8 bases. Germline lookup yields CDR1 MNHNY and CDR2 SVGAGI (reference sequence). J was trimmed by 5 bases and V by 6 bases; bases with no gene match: 8. This CDR3 comprises 15 residues. CDR3 in DNA: TGTGCCAGCAGATTCCCGGGACAGGAGAATGAAAAACTGTTTTTT. Amino acid sequence: CASRFPGQENEKLFF.

The V call is TRBV5-4, the J call TRBJ1-1; D gene ambiguous. The germline V gene has CDR1 SGHNT and CDR2 YYREEE (reference sequence). V was shortened by 2 bases and J by 1 base, with 6 bases between the two germline ends. CDR3 size: 13 residues. The CDR3 DNA is TGTGCCAGCAGCTTTTCTCAGAACACTGAAGCTTTCTTT. Translated, it gives CASSFSQNTEAFF.

This clone appeared a single time. The chain uses TRBV2 and TRBJ2-7; 7 nucleotides align to TRBD2. Trimming cost V 4 bases and J 7 bases; bases outside gene matches: 7. The CDR3 runs to 13 residues. Germline V CDR1 and CDR2: SNHLY, FYNNEI. The CDR3 sequence is CASSGDAGDEQYF. The CDR3 DNA reads as TGTGCCAGCAGTGGGGACGCGGGGGATGAGCAGTACTTC.

The genes are TRBV5-6 and TRBJ2-7; TRBD1 aligns across 8 bases. The germline gives CDR1 SGHDT, CDR2 YYEEEE. The CDR3 length is 15 residues. V lost 0 bases to trimming and J lost 1 base; unmatched junction nucleotides: 3. CDR3 nucleotides: TGTGCCAGCAGCTTGGGCAGGGGGCCGTCCTACGAGCAGTACTTC. It translates to CASSLGRGPSYEQYF.

The genes are TRBV5-6 and TRBJ1-2; D ambiguous. V lost 2 bases and J lost 6, with 11 bases in between. Germline V gives CDR1 SGHDT, CDR2 YYEEEE. The CDR3 consists of 13 residues. CDR3 loop: CASSFGRFNGYTF. CDR3 DNA: TGTGCCAGCAGCTTTGGCAGATTTAATGGCTACACCTTC.

This sequence joins TRBV5-4 and TRBJ2-1, with D tentatively TRBD2 (6 bases). The CDR3 runs 12 residues. Deletions cut 5 bases from V and 6 bases from J, with 9 bases between. Germline lookup yields CDR1 SGHNT and CDR2 YYREEE (reference sequence). The CDR3 nucleotides are TGTGCCAGCAGATTCGGGGGCAATGAGCAGTTCTTC. It encodes CASRFGGNEQFF.

The CDR3 is CAIMATSGEYGNTIYF. The CDR3 region has the DNA TGTGCCATCATGGCTACCTCAGGGGAGTATGGAAACACCATATATTTT. V usage is TRBV10-3 and J usage is TRBJ1-3; TRBD1 might be the D (6 bases). CDR3 length: 16 amino acids. Per germline, CDR1 ENHRY and CDR2 SYGVKD. V was trimmed by 7 bases and J by 3 bases, leaving 19 bases between them.

Worth noting for this clone: At one end the junction does not follow the germline gene, possibly because of a read error. The V and J genes are TRBV4-1 and TRBJ2-1, with 9 bases that match TRBD1. CDR1 and CDR2 (germline): MGHRA, YSYEKL. This CDR3 region has 15 residues. CDR3 nucleotides: TGCGCCAGCAGCCAAGAGGGACAGGGTTACAGTGAGCAGTTCTTC. Protein sequence: CASSQEGQGYSEQFF.

V usage is TRBV7-9 and J usage is TRBJ2-2, with unresolved D. Germline-derived CDR1 and CDR2 are SEHNR and FQNEAQ (reference sequence). V was clipped by 1 base and J by 5 bases, with 8 bases between them. The CDR3 covers 14 residues. CDR3 amino acids: CASSLGQSTGELFF. The CDR3 DNA follows: TGTGCCAGCAGCTTAGGGCAGTCAACCGGGGAGCTGTTTTTT.

The J gene is TRBJ2-1, the V gene TRBV13, with D possibly being TRBD2 (6 bases). V lost 1 base and J 6 bases, leaving 10 bases between the germline ends. This CDR3 contains 14 residues. CDR1 and CDR2 (germline): PRHDT, FYEKMQ (reference sequence). CDR3 sequence reads: CASSLARGLNEQFF. DNA of the CDR3: TGTGCCAGCAGCTTAGCGCGGGGTCTCAATGAGCAGTTCTTC.

The count of this clone is one. V gene TRBV28 combines with J gene TRBJ2-3; D remains unclear. The CDR3 loop spans 12 amino acids. The V gene's germline CDR1 is MDHEN and CDR2 SYDVKM. V gave up 2 bases and J gave up 4 bases, with 4 bases separating them. The CDR3 sequence is CASSLAPDTQYF. CDR3 DNA sequence: TGTGCCAGCAGTTTAGCTCCAGATACGCAGTATTTT.

About this clone itself: This sample includes further DNA sequences coding for the same CDR3. The J gene is TRBJ1-2, the V gene TRBV7-2; no clear D. Trimming shortened V by 1 base and J by 4 bases, and 7 bases separated the two germline ends. The CDR3 spans 13 residues. Germline V lookup: CDR1 SGHTA, CDR2 FQGNSA. CDR3 in amino acids: CASSLGGSYGYTF. For the CDR3, the DNA is TGTGCCAGCAGCTTAGGAGGGTCCTATGGCTACACCTTC.

The chain joins TRBV28 to TRBJ1-1; D remains unclear. Between the trimmed V and J ends, which lost 3 bases and 3 bases, there was a span of 8 bases. The CDR3 contains 13 residues. Germline CDR1 and CDR2: MDHEN and SYDVKM. CDR3 residues: CASSFGGDTEAFF. CDR3 coding DNA: TGTGCCAGCAGTTTTGGCGGGGACACTGAAGCTTTCTTT.

The chain is built from TRBV18 and TRBJ2-2, with D unresolved. This CDR3 has 16 amino acids. Trimming left V 3 bases short and J 3 bases short, with 14 bases between. Germline CDR1 and CDR2: KGHSH and LQKENI. The CDR3 loop is CASSPESVWDTGELFF. The CDR3 bases are TGTGCCAGCTCACCGGAGTCGGTTTGGGACACCGGGGAGCTGTTTTTT.

The gene calls are TRBV4-1 and TRBJ1-6; perhaps TRBD1 as D (6 bases). Germline V gene lookup returns CDR1 MGHRA and CDR2 YSYEKL. Trimming left V 0 bases short and J 6 bases short, with 12 bases between. CDR3 length: 16 amino acids. The CDR3 nucleotides read TGCGCCAGCAGCCAAGATTTGGGGGGCTCTAATTCACCCCTCCACTTT. Protein sequence: CASSQDLGGSNSPLHF.

The rearrangement links TRBV5-1 to TRBJ2-7; the match to TRBD1 covers 8 bases. Germline CDR1 SGHRS, CDR2 YFSETQ. CDR3 length equals 14 residues. The junction had 6 bases not matched to a gene; V was cut back by 4 bases and J by 3 bases. This chain's CDR3 is CASSGAGTGYEQYF. CDR3 nucleotides: TGCGCCAGCAGCGGCGCCGGGACAGGCTACGAGCAGTACTTC.

As to this clone: Other DNA sequences in this specimen translate into the identical CDR3. V is TRBV7-2 and J is TRBJ2-1; D is undetermined. V gave up 5 bases and J gave up 7 bases, with 6 bases separating them. Germline V gives CDR1 SGHTA, CDR2 FQGNSA. The CDR3 has 11 residues. In DNA, the CDR3 is TGTGCCAGCAGCCCAGGAAATGAGCAGTTCTTC. Translating it yields CASSPGNEQFF.

J is TRBJ2-7 and V is TRBV7-2; D unclear. Trimming left V 4 bases short and J 5 bases short, with 6 bases between. There are 11 residues in the CDR3. Germline V lookup: CDR1 SGHTA, CDR2 FQGNSA. The CDR3 loop is CASSSGNEQYF. CDR3 bases: TGTGCCAGCAGCTCGGGTAACGAGCAGTACTTC.

Written as DNA, the CDR3 is TGTGCCAGCAGCATATCCTCAGCGGGAGTGGGGCCCACAGATACGCAGTATTTT. The encoded protein is CASSISSAGVGPTDTQYF. The chain combines TRBV7-6 with TRBJ2-3; 8 nucleotides line up with TRBD2. The CDR3 spans 18 residues. The V gene end was trimmed by 5 bases and the J gene end by 2 bases; junction bases not matched to a gene: 15. CDR1 and CDR2 (germline): SGHVS, FNYEAQ.

A note on this clone: Other DNA sequences in this sample translate to the same CDR3. V and J are TRBV6-5 and TRBJ2-7; 9 bases fit TRBD2. V lost 6 bases to trimming and J lost 4 bases; unmatched junction nucleotides: 4. Germline V gene sequence: CDR1 MNHEY, CDR2 SVGAGI. This CDR3 is 13 amino acids long. In nucleotides, the CDR3 is TGTGCCAGCAGCTACGGACTAGCGTACGAGCAGTACTTC. Its protein product is CASSYGLAYEQYF.

The V gene is TRBV6-6, the J gene TRBJ1-1; 8 bases fit TRBD1. Germline lookup yields CDR1 MNHNY and CDR2 SVGAGI (reference sequence). The V segment lost 5 bases and the J segment 6 bases; nucleotides outside the gene matches: 5. This CDR3 has 13 amino acids. The CDR3 sequence: CASSTGGLPEAFF. The DNA for the CDR3 is TGTGCCAGCAGTACAGGGGGATTGCCTGAAGCTTTCTTT.

Notes on this clone: The sample contains more than one DNA sequence encoding this CDR3. This chain links TRBV15 with TRBJ1-5; no clear D gene. V shed 0 bases and J shed 6 bases, with 12 bases lying between them. CDR1 and CDR2 from the germline V gene are LNHNV and YYDKDF (reference sequence). This CDR3 comprises 15 residues. Written as DNA, the CDR3 is TGTGCCACCAGCAGAGATCGTGGATTTGGTCAGCCCCAGCATTTT. Its translation: CATSRDRGFGQPQHF.

On this clone: This same CDR3 is encoded by further DNA sequences in the sample. The gene calls are TRBV6-5 and TRBJ2-7, with 9 bases lining up with TRBD1. Germline CDR1 and CDR2: MNHEY and SVGAGI. The CDR3 sequence is 14 residues long. V lost 5 bases, J lost 3 bases, and 5 bases stayed unmatched. The CDR3 protein is CASSQTGGSYEQYF. The CDR3 region has the DNA TGTGCCAGCAGTCAGACAGGGGGAAGCTACGAGCAGTACTTC.

Comment on this clone: The sample contains more than one DNA sequence encoding this CDR3. This chain uses TRBV7-9 with TRBJ2-7; TRBD1 is a possible D gene (6 bases). The CDR3 has 13 residues. Germline V lookup: CDR1 SEHNR, CDR2 FQNEAQ (reference sequence). Trimming cost V 4 bases and J 2 bases, with 9 bases left between them. CDR3 protein: CASSSDSTYEQYF. Here the CDR3 DNA reads TGTGCCAGCAGCTCGGACAGCACCTACGAGCAGTACTTC. Full variable domain (outside the CDR3, taken from reference TRBV7-9 and TRBJ2-7): DTGVSQNPRHKITKRGQNVTFRCDPISEHNRLYWYRQTLGQGPEFLTYFQNEAQLEKSRLLSDRFSAERPKGSFSTLEIQRTEQGDSAMYLCASSSDSTYEQYFGPGTRLTVT.

The genes are TRBV6-1 and TRBJ2-7; 7 bases fit TRBD1. This CDR3 comprises 15 residues. Germline loops: CDR1 MNHNS, CDR2 SASEGT. V lost 3 bases to trimming and J lost 0 bases; unmatched junction nucleotides: 5. CDR3 region: CASSDDRASSYEQYF. CDR3 sequence (DNA): TGTGCCAGCAGTGACGACAGGGCTAGCTCCTACGAGCAGTACTTC.

V is TRBV27 and J is TRBJ2-1; possible D gene TRBD1, 5 bases. The CDR3 has 17 amino acids. V was pared by 5 bases and J by 2 bases, with 19 bases between. The germline V gene has CDR1 MNHEY and CDR2 SMNVEV (reference sequence). CDR3 bases: TGTGCCAGCAGTGGACCCACAGGAGCTACTCCCTACAATGAGCAGTTCTTC. Translated, it gives CASSGPTGATPYNEQFF.

The rearrangement uses TRBV5-8 and TRBJ1-5; D gene ambiguous. Germline CDR1 is SGHTS and CDR2 is YDEGEE. This CDR3 is built from 13 residues. The germline V and J ends were trimmed by 0 bases and 7 bases, with 8 bases remaining between them. The CDR3 DNA reads TGTGCCAGCAGCTTGGTGGACGGACAGCCCCAGCATTTT. It specifies CASSLVDGQPQHF.

CDR3 DNA sequence: TGCGCCAGCAGCCAAGACCCCGACGGGTACGAGCAGTACTTC. This translates into CASSQDPDGYEQYF. The chain carries TRBV4-1 and TRBJ2-7, with no clear D. Germline V gene sequence: CDR1 MGHRA, CDR2 YSYEKL. The V and J ends lost 0 bases and 4 bases respectively, with 10 bases between them. The CDR3 spans 14 residues.

This chain uses TRBV4-3 with TRBJ1-2, with TRBD1 identical over 10 bases. CDR1 is LGHNA, CDR2 YSLEER, per germline. Germline trimming cut 0 bases from V and 4 bases from J; bases unmatched to any gene: 5. This CDR3 region has 16 residues. The CDR3 DNA sequence: TGCGCCAGCAGCCAAGAGGCCGGGACAGGGGCCTATGGCTACACCTTC. Translation: CASSQEAGTGAYGYTF.